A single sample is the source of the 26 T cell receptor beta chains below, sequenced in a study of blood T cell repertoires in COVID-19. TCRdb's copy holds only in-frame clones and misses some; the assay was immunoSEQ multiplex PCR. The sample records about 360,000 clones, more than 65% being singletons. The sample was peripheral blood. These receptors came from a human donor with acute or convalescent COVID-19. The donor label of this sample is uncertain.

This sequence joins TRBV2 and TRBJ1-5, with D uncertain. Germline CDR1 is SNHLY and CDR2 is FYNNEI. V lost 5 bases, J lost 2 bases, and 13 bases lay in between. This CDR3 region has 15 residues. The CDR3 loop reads CASSRSRAGNQPQHF. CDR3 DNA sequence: TGTGCCAGCAGTAGATCGCGGGCGGGCAATCAGCCCCAGCATTTT.

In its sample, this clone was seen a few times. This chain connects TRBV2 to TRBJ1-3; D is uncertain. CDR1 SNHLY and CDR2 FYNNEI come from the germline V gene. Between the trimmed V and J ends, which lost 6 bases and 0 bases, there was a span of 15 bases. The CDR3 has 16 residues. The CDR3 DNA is TGTGCCAGCAGAGGAGGCCGACTTAGCTCTGGAAACACCATATATTTT. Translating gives CASRGGRLSSGNTIYF. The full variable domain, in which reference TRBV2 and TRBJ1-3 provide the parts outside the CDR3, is EPEVTQTPSHQVTQMGQEVILRCVPISNHLYFYWYRQILGQKVEFLVSFYNNEISEKSEIFDDQFSVERPDGSNFTLKIRSTKLEDSAMYFCASRGGRLSSGNTIYFGEGSWLTVV.

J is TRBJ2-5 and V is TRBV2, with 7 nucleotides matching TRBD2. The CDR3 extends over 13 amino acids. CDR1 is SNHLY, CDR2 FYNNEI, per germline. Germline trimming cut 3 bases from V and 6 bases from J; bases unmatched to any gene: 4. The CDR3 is CASSEGGGKTQYF. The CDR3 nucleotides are TGTGCCAGCAGTGAGGGGGGAGGGAAGACCCAGTACTTC.

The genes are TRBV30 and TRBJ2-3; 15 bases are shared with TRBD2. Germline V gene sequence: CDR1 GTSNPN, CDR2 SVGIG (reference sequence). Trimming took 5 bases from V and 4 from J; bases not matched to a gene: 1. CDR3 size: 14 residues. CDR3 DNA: TGTGCCTGGGGGACTAGCGGGGGGTCAGATACGCAGTATTTT. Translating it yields CAWGTSGGSDTQYF.

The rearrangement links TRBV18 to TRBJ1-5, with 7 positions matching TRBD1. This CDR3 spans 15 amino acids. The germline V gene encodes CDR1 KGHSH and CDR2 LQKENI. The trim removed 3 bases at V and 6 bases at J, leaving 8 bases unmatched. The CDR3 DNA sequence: TGTGCCAGCTCACCGACAGGGTACAGGGGTCAGCCCCAGCATTTT. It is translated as CASSPTGYRGQPQHF.

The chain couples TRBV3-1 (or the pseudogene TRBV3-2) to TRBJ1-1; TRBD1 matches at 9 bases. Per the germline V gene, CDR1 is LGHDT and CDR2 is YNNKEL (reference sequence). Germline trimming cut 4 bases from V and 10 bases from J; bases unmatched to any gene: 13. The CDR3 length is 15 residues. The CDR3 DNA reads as TGTGCCAGCAGCCGAGTACAGGGGGCCGGGGTATCAGCTTTCTTT. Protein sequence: CASSRVQGAGVSAFF.

The CDR3 here is CAWSVGRDQPQHF. CDR3 in DNA: TGTGCCTGGAGTGTCGGGAGGGATCAGCCCCAGCATTTT. V and J are TRBV30 and TRBJ1-5; D remains ambiguous. The CDR3 consists of 13 residues. Deletions cut 0 bases from V and 5 bases from J, with 8 bases between. Germline V gives CDR1 GTSNPN, CDR2 SVGIG (reference sequence).

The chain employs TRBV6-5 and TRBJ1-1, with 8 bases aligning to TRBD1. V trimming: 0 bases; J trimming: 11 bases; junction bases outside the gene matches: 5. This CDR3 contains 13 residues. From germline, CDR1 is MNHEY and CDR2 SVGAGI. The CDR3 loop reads CASSYSTGAQAFF. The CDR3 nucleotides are TGTGCCAGCAGTTACTCGACAGGGGCCCAGGCTTTCTTT.

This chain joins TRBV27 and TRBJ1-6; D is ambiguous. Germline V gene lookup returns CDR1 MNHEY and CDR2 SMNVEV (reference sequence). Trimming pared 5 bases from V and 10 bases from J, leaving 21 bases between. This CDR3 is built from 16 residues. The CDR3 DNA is TGTGCCAGCAGTCCGACCCCGACACGGCCGGTCTCACCCCTCCACTTT. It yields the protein CASSPTPTRPVSPLHF.

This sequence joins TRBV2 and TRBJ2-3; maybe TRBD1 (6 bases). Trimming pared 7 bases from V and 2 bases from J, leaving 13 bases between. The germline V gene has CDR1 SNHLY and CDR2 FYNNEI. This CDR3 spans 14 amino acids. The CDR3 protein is CASKYRVLTDTQYF. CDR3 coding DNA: TGTGCCAGCAAATACAGGGTTCTCACAGATACGCAGTATTTT.

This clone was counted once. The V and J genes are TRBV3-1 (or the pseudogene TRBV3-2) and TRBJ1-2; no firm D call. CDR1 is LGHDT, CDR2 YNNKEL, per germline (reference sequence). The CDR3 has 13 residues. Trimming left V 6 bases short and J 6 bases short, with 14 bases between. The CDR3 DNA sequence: TGTGCCAGCAGTGAACTGGACTCTAATGGCTACACCTTC. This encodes CASSELDSNGYTF.

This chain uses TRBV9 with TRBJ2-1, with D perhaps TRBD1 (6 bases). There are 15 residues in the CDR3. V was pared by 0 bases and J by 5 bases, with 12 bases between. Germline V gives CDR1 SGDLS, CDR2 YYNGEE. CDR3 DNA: TGTGCCAGCAGCGTAGAAGGACAGCCCGACAATGAGCAGTTCTTC. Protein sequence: CASSVEGQPDNEQFF.

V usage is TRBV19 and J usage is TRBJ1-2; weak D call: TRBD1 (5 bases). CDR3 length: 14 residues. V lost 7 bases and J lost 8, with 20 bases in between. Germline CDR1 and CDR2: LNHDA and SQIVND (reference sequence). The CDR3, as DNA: TGTGCCAGTACTTATTATCGGGGGTCAAGGGGCTACACCTTC. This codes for CASTYYRGSRGYTF.

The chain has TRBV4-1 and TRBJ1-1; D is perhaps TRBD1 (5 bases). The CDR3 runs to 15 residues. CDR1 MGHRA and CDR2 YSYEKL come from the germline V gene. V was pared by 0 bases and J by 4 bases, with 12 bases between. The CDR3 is CASSQDERGGTEAFF. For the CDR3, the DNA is TGCGCCAGCAGCCAAGATGAGCGGGGGGGCACTGAAGCTTTCTTT.

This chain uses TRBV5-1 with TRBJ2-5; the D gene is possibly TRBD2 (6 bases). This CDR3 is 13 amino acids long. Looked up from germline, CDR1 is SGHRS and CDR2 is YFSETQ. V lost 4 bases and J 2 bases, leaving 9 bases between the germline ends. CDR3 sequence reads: CASSTGTQETQYF. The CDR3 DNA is TGCGCCAGCAGCACCGGGACTCAAGAGACCCAGTACTTC.

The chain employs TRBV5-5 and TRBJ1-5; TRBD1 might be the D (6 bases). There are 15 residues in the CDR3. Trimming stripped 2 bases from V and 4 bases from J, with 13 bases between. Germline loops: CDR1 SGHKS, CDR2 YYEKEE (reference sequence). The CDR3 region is CASSLGRQVNQPQHF. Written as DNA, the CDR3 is TGTGCCAGCAGCTTAGGAAGACAGGTAAATCAGCCCCAGCATTTT.

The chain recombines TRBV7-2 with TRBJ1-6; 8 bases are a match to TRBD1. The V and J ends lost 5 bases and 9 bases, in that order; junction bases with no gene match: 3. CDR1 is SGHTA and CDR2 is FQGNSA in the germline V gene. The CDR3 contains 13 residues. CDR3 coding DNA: TGTGCCAGCAGCACAGGGGGGGGTTCACCCCTCCACTTT. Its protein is CASSTGGGSPLHF.

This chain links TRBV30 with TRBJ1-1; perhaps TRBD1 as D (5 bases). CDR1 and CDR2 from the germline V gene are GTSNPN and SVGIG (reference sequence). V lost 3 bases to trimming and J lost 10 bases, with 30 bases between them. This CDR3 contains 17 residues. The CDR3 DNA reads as TGTGCCTGGAGCGGGGGGAGGTCTGGGGAGTCTACTGGGGGAGCTTTCTTT. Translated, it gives CAWSGGRSGESTGGAFF.

As DNA, the CDR3 is TGTGCCAGCAGCTTGGCCGTATCCAGGGGAAACGAGCAGTACTTC. Its translation: CASSLAVSRGNEQYF. J is TRBJ2-7 and V is TRBV5-6, with D perhaps matching TRBD1 (6 bases). Germline-derived CDR1 and CDR2 are SGHDT and YYEEEE. The CDR3 totals 15 residues. The ends were cut back, 0 bases at V and 5 bases at J, with 15 bases in the middle. The full variable domain, rest sourced from reference TRBV5-6 and TRBJ2-7, is DAGVTQSPTHLIKTRGQQVTLRCSPKSGHDTVSWYQQALGQGPQFIFQYYEEEERQRGNFPDRFSGHQFPNYSSELNVNALLLGDSALYLCASSLAVSRGNEQYFGPGTRLTVT.

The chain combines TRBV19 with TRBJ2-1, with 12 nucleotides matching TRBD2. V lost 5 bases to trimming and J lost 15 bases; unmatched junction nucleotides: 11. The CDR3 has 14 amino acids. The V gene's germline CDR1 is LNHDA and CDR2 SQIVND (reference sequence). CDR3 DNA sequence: TGTGCCAGTAGTCGGCTAGCGGGGGGGTCTACTTTGTTCTTC. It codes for CASSRLAGGSTLFF.

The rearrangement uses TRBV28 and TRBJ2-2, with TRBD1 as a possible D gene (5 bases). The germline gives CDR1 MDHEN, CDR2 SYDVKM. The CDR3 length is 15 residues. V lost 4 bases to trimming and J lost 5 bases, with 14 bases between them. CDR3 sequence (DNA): TGTGCCAGCAGTTCCTCCGGACAAAATACCGGGGAGCTGTTTTTT. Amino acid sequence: CASSSSGQNTGELFF.

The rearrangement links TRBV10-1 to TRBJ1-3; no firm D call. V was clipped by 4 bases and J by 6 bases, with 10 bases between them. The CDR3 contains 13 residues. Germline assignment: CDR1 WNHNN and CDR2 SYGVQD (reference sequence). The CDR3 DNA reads TGCGCCAGCAGTGCGCGGAAGCCAAACACCATATATTTT. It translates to CASSARKPNTIYF.

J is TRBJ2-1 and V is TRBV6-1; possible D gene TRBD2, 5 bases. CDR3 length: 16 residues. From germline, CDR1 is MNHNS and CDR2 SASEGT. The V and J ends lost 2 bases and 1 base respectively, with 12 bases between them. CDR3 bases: TGTGCCAGCAGTGAACCCCCCCGGGGTTCCTACAATGAGCAGTTCTTC. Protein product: CASSEPPRGSYNEQFF.

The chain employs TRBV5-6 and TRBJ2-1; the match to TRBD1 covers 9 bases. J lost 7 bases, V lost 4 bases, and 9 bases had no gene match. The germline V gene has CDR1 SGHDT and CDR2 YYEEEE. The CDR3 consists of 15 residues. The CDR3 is CASSGGTGLVNEQFF. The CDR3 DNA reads TGTGCCAGCAGCGGAGGGACAGGGTTGGTAAATGAGCAGTTCTTC.

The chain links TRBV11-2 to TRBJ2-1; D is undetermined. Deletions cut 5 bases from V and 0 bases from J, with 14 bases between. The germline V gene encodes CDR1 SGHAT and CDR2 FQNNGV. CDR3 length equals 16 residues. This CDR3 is CASSREEVSSYNEQFF. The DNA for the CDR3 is TGTGCCAGCAGCCGCGAGGAAGTCAGCTCCTACAATGAGCAGTTCTTC.

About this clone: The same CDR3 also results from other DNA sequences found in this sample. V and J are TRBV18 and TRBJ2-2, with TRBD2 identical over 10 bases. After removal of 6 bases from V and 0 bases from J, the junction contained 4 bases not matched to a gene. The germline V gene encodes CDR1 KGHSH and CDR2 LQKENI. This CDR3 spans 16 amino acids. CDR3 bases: TGTGCCAGCTCCCCCGGGACTAGCGCGAACACCGGGGAGCTGTTTTTT. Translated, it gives CASSPGTSANTGELFF.